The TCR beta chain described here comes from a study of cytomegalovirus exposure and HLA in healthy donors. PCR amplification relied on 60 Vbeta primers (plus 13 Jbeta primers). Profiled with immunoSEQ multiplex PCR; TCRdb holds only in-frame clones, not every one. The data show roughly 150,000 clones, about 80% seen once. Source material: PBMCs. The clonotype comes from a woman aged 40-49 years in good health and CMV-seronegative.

The CDR3 DNA is TGCAGCGTTGAAACAGGAGAGACCCAGTACTTC. This encodes CSVETGETQYF. The V gene is TRBV29-1, the J gene TRBJ2-5; a possible D gene is TRBD1 (5 bases). The CDR3 totals 11 residues. V was shortened by 2 bases and J by 4 bases, with 5 bases between the two germline ends. From germline, CDR1 is SQVTM and CDR2 ANQGSEA.